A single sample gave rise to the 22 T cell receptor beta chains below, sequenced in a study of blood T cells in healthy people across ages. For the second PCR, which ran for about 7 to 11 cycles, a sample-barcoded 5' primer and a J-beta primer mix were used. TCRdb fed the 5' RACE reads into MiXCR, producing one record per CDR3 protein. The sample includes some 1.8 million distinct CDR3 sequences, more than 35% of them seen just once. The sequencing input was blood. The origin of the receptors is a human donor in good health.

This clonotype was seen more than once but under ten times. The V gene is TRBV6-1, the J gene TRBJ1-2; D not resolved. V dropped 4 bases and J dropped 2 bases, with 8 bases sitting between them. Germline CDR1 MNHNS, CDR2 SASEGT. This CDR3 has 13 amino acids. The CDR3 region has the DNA TGTGCCAGCAGTGTAGCAAACAACTATGGCTACACCTTC. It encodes CASSVANNYGYTF.

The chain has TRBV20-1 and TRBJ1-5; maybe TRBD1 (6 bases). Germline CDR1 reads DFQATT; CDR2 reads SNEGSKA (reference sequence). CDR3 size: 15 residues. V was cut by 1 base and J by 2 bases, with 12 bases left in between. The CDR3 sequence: CSARAGGWGNQPQHF. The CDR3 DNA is TGCAGTGCTAGAGCCGGGGGCTGGGGCAATCAGCCCCAGCATTTT.

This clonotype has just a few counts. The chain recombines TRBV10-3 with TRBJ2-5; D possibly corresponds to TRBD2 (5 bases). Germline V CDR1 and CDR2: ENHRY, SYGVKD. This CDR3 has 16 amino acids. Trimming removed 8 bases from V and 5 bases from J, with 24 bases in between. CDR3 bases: TGTGCCATCGGGCGTTCAGTCATGAGGGATCGGGAGACCCAGTACTTC. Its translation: CAIGRSVMRDRETQYF.

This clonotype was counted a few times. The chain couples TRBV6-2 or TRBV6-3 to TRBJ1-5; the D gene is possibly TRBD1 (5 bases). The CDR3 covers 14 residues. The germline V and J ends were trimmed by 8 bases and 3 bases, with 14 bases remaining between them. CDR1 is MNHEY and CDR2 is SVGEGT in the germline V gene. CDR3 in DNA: TGTGCCAGCCTCGAAGACAGCTCCAATCAGCCCCAGCATTTT. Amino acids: CASLEDSSNQPQHF.

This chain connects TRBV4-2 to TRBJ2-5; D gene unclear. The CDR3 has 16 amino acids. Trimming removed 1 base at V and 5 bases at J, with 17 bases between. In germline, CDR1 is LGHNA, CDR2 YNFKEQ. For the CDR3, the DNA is TGTGCCAGCAGCCAAGCGGACCGTTCGGCGCGGGAGACCCAGTACTTC. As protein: CASSQADRSARETQYF.

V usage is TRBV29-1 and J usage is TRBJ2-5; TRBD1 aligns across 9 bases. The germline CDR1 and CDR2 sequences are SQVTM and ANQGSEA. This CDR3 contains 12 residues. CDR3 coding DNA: TGCAGTCTGCTACAGGGGGCGGAGACCCAGTACTTC. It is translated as CSLLQGAETQYF.

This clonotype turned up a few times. The CDR3 coding sequence is TGTGCCACCAGCAGTGGGCCATACACTGAAGCTTTCTTT. Its translation is CATSSGPYTEAFF. V usage is TRBV15 and J usage is TRBJ1-1; D not certain. V was trimmed by 3 bases and J by 3 bases, leaving 8 bases between them. Germline CDR1 reads LNHNV; CDR2 reads YYDKDF (reference sequence). CDR3 length: 13 residues.

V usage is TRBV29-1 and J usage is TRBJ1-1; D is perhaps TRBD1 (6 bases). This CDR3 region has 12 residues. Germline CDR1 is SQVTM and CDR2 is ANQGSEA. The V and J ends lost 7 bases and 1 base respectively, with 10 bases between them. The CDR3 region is CSGGQQNTEAFF. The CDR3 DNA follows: TGCAGCGGTGGACAGCAGAACACTGAAGCTTTCTTT. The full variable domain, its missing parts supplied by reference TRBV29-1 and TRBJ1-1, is SAVISQKPSRDICQRGTSLTIQCQVDSQVTMMFWYRQQPGQSLTLIATANQGSEATYESGFVIDKFPISRPNLTFSTLTVSNMSPEDSSIYLCSGGQQNTEAFFGQGTRLTVV.

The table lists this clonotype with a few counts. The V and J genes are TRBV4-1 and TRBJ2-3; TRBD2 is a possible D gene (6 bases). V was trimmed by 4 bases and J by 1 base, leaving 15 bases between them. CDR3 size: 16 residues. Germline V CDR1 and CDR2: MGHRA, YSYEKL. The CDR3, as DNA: TGCGCCAGCAGCCTCTCCGGGGCTAGCGGCACAGATACGCAGTATTTT. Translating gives CASSLSGASGTDTQYF.

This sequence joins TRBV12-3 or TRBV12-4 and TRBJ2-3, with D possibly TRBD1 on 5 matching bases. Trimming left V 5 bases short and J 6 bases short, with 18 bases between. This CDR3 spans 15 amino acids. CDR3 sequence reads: CASSPSGAAWDTQYF. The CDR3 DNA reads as TGTGCCAGCAGTCCCTCTGGGGCGGCTTGGGATACGCAGTATTTT.

In DNA form, the CDR3 reads TGCGCCAGCAGCTTGGAAGTAGCGGGGTCCTCCTACAATGAGCAGTTCTTC. Amino acids: CASSLEVAGSSYNEQFF. This chain links TRBV5-1 with TRBJ2-1, with 8 bases that match TRBD2. Germline assignment: CDR1 SGHRS and CDR2 YFSETQ. Trimming removed 0 bases from V and 0 bases from J; junction bases left unmatched: 5. The CDR3 sequence is 17 residues long.

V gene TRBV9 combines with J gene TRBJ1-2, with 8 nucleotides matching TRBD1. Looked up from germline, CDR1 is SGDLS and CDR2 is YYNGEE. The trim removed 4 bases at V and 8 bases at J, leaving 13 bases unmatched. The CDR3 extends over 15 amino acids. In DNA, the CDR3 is TGTGCCAGCAGCCCAGCACCAGGACAGGGACGCGGCTACACCTTC. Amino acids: CASSPAPGQGRGYTF.

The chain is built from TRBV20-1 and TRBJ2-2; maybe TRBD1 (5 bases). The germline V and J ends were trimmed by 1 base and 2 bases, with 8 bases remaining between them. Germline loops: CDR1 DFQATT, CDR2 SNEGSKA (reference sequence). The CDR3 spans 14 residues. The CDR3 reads CSARGGGNTGELFF. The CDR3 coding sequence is TGCAGTGCTAGAGGGGGCGGCAACACCGGGGAGCTGTTTTTT.

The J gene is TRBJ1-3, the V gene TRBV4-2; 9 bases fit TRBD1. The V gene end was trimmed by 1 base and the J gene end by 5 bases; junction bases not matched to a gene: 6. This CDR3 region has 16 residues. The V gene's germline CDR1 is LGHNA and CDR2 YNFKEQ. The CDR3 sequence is CASSQGPGQGRNTIYF. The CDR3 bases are TGTGCCAGCAGCCAAGGGCCGGGACAGGGAAGAAACACCATATATTTT.

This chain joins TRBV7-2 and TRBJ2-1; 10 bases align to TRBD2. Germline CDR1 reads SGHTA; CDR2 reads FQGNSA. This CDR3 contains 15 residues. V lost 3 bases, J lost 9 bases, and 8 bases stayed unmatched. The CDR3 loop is CASSFLAGEVGEQFF. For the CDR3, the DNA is TGTGCCAGCAGCTTCCTAGCGGGGGAGGTGGGTGAGCAGTTCTTC.

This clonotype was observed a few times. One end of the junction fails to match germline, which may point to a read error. The CDR3 reads CASTLGVGTEAFF. Written as DNA, the CDR3 is TGTGCCAGCACCTTAGGGGTCGGCACTGAAGCTTTCTTT. The chain is built from TRBV11-2 and TRBJ1-1, with a tentative D call TRBD1 (5 bases). Germline CDR1 and CDR2: SGHAT and FQNNGV. The CDR3 is 13 amino acids.

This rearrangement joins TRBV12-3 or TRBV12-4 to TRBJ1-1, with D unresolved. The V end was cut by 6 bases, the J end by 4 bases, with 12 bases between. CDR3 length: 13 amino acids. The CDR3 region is CASSVARGTEAFF. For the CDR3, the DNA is TGTGCCAGCAGCGTGGCTCGGGGCACTGAAGCTTTCTTT.

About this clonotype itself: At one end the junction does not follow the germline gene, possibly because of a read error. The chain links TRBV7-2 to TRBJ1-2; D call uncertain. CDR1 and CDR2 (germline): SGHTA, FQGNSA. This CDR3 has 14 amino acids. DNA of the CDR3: TGTGCCAGCAGCTTAGGACGGGAGAACTATGACTACACCTTC. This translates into CASSLGRENYDYTF.

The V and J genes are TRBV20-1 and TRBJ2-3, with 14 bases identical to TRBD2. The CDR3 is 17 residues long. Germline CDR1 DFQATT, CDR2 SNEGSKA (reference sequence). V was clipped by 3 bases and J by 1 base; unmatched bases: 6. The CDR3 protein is CSARASGLAGGTDTQYF. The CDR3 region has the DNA TGCAGTGCTAGGGCCTCGGGACTAGCGGGGGGCACAGATACGCAGTATTTT.

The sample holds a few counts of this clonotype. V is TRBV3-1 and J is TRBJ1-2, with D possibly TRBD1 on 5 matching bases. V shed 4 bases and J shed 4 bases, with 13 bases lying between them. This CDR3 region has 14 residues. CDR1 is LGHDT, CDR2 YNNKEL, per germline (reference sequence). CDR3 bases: TGTGCCAGCAGCCGAACGGGACTGAGCTATGGCTACACCTTC. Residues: CASSRTGLSYGYTF.

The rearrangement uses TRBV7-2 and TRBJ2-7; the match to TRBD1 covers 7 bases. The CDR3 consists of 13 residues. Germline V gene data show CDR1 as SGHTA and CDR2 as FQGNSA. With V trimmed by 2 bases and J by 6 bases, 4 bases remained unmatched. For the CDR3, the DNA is TGTGCCAGCAGCTTATTACAGGGGAGCGAGCAGTACTTC. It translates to CASSLLQGSEQYF. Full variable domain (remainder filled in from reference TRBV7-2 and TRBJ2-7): GAGVSQSPSNKVTEKGKDVELRCDPISGHTALYWYRQSLGQGLEFLIYFQGNSAPDKSGLPSDRFSAERTGGSVSTLTIQRTQQEDSAVYLCASSLLQGSEQYFGPGTRLTVT.

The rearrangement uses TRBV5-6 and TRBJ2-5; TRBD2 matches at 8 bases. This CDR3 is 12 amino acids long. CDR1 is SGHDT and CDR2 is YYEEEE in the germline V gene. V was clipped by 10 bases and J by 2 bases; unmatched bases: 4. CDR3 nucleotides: TGTGCCTCCGCGGGGGGACAAGAGACCCAGTACTTC. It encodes CASAGGQETQYF.